Given below is one TCR beta chain in context. Its cognate antigen is unknown. The entry originates in a study of T-cell reconstitution after alpha-beta-depleted transplantation in children. Study-level points and caveats: The main origin of T-cell counts and diversity one year after transplant was newly produced T cells.

The library targeted TCRbeta and was prepared with unique molecular identifiers. TCRdb ran MiXCR on the PCR reads and lists one entry per CDR3 protein. The sample yields a few hundred thousand distinct CDR3 sequences, approximately 30% seen once. The input for sequencing was PBMCs, taken before TCRalphabeta/CD19-depleted stem cell transplant. This TCR came from a boy under two years old with Wiskott-Aldrich syndrome, due to receive a stem cell transplant.

The chain's CDR3 is CASSPWGGDYNEQFF. The CDR3 DNA reads as TGTGCCAGCAGTCCGTGGGGCGGGGATTACAATGAGCAGTTCTTC. V usage is TRBV6-1 and J usage is TRBJ2-1, with D possibly matching TRBD2 (6 bases). Trimming removed 5 bases at V and 4 bases at J, with 15 bases between. The CDR3 length is 15 residues. The germline V gene has CDR1 MNHNS and CDR2 SASEGT.